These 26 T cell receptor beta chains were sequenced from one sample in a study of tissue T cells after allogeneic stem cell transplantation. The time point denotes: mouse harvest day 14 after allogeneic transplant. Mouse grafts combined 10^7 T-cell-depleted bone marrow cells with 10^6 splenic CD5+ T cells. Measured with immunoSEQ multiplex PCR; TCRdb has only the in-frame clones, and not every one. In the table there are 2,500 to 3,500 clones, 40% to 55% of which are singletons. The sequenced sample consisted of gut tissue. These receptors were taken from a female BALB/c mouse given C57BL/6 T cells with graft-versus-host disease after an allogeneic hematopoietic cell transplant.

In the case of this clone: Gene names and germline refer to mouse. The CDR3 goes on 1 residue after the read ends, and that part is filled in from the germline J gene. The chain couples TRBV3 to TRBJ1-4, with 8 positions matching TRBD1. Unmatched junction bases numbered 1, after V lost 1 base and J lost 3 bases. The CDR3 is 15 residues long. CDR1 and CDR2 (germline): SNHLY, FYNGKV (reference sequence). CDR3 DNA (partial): TGTGCCAGCAGCTTAGGGACAGGGCCCAACGAAAGATTATTT. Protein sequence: CASSLGTGPNERLF. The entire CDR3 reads CASSLGTGPNERLFF. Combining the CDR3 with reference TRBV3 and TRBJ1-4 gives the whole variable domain GPKVLQIPSHQIIDMGQMVTLNCDPVSNHLYFYWYKQILGQQMEFLVNFYNGKVMEKSKLFKDQFSVERPDGSYFTLKIQPTALEDSAVYFCASSLGTGPNERLFFGHGTKLSVL.

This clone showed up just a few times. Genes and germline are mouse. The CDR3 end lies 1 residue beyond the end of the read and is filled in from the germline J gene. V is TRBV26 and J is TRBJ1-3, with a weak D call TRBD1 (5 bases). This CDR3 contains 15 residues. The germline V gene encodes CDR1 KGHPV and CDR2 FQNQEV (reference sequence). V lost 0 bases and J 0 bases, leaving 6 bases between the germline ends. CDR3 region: CASSLSTDSGNTLYF. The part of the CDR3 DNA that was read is TGTGCCAGCAGTCTGTCGACAGATTCTGGAAATACGCTCTAT.

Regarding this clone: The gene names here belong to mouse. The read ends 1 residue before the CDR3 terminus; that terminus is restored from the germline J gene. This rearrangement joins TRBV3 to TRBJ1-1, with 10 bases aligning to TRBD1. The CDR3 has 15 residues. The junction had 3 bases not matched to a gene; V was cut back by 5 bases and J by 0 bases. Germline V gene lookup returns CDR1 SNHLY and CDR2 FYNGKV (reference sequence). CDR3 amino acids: CASSPTGGPNTEVFF. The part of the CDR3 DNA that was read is TGTGCCAGCAGCCCGACAGGGGGCCCAAACACAGAAGTCTTC.

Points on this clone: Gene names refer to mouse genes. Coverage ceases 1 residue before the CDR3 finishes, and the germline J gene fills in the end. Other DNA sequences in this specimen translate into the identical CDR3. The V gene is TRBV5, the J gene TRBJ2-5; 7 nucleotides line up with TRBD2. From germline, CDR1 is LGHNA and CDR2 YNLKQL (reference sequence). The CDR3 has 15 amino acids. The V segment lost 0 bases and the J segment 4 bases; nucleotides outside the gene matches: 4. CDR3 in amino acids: CASSQDRLGEDTQYF. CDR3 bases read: TGTGCCAGCAGCCAAGATAGGCTGGGGGAAGACACCCAGTAC.

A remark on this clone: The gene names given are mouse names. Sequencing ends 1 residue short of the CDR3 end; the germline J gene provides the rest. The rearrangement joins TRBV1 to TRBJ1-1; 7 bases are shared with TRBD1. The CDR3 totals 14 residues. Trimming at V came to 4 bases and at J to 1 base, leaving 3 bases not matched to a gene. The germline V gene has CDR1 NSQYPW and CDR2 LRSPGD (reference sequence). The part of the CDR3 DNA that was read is TGCACCTGCAGTGACAGGGGACGGAACACAGAAGTCTTC. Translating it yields CTCSDRGRNTEVF. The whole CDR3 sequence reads CTCSDRGRNTEVFF. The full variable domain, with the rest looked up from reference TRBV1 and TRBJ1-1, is VTLLEQNPRWRLVPRGQAVNLRCILKNSQYPWMSWYQQDLQKQLQWLFTLRSPGDKEVKSLPGADYLATRVTDTELRLQVANMSQGRTLYCTCSDRGRNTEVFFGKGTRLTVV.

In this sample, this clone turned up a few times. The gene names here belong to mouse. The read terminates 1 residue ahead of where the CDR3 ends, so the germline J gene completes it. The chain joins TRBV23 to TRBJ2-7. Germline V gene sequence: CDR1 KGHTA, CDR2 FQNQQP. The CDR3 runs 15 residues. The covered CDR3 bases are TGCTCCAGCAGTCAATCGAGGGCAGGCTCCTATGAACAGTAC. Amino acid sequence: CSSSQSRAGSYEQY. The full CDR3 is CSSSQSRAGSYEQYF.

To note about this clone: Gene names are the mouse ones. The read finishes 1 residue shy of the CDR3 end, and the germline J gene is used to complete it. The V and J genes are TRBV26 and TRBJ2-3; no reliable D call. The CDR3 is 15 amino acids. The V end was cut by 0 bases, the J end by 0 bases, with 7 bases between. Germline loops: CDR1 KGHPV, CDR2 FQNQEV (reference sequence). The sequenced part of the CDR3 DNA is TGTGCCAGCAGTCTGTCAGGGTTTAGTGCAGAAACGCTGTAT. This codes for CASSLSGFSAETLY. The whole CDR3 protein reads CASSLSGFSAETLYF.

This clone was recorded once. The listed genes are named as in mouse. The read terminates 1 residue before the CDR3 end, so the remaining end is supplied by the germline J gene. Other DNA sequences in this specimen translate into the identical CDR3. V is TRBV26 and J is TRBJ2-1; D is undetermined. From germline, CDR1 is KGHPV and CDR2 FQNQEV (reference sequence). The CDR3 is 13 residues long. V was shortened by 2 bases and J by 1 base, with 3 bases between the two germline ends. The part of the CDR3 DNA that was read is TGTGCCAGCAGTCTGGCAAACTATGCTGAGCAGTTC. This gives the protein CASSLANYAEQF. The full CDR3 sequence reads CASSLANYAEQFF.

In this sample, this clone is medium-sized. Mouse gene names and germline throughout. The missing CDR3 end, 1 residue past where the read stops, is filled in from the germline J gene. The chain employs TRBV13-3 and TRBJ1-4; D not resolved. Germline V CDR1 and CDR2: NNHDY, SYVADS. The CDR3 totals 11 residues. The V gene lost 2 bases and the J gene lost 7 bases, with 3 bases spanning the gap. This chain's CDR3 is CASSEGERLFF. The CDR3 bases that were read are TGTGCCAGCAGTGAAGGCGAAAGATTATTT.

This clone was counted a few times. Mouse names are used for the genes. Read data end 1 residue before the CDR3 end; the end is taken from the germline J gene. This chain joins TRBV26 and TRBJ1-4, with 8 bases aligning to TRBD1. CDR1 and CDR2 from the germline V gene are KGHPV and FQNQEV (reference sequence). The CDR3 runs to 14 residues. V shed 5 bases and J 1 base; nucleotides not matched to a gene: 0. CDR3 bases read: TGTGCCAGCAGTGACAGGGGTTCCAACGAAAGATTATTT. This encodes CASSDRGSNERLF. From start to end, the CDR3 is CASSDRGSNERLFF.

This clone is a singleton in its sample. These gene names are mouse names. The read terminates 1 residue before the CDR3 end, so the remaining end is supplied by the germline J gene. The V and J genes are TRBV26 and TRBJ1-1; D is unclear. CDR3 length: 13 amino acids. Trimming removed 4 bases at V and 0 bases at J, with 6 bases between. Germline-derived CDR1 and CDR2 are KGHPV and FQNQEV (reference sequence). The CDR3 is CASSPHKNTEVFF. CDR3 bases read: TGTGCCAGCAGTCCCCACAAGAACACAGAAGTCTTC.

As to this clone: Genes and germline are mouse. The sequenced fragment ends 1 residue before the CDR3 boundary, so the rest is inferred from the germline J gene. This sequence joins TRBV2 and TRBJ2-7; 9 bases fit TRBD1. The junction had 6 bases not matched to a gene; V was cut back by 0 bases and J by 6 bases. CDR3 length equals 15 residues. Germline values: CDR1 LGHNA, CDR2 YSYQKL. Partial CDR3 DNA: TGTGCCAGCAGCCAAGATCTCAACAGGGGGCTTGAACAGTAC. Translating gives CASSQDLNRGLEQY. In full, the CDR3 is CASSQDLNRGLEQYF.

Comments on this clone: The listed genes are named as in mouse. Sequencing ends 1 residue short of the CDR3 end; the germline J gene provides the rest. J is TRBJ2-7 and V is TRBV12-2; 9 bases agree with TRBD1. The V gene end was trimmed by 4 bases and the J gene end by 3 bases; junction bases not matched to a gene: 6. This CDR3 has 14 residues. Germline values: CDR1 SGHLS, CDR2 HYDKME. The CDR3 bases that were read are TGTGCCAGCTCGCTCCGGGACAGGGTCTATGAACAGTAC. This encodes CASSLRDRVYEQY. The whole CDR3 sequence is CASSLRDRVYEQYF.

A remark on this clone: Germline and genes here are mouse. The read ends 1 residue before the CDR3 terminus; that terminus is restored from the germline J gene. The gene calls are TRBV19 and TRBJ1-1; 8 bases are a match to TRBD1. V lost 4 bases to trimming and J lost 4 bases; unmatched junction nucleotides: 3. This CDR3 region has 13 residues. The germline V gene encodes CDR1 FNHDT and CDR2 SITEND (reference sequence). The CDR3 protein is CASSQGAGTEVFF. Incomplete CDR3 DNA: TGTGCCAGCAGTCAGGGGGCTGGCACAGAAGTCTTC.

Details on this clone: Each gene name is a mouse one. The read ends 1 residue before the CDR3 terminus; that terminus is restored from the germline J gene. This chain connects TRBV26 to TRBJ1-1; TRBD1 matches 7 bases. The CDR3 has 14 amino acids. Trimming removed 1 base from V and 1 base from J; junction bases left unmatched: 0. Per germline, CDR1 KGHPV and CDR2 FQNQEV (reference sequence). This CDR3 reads CASSLYRGNTEVFF. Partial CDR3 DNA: TGTGCCAGCAGTCTGTACAGGGGGAACACAGAAGTCTTC.

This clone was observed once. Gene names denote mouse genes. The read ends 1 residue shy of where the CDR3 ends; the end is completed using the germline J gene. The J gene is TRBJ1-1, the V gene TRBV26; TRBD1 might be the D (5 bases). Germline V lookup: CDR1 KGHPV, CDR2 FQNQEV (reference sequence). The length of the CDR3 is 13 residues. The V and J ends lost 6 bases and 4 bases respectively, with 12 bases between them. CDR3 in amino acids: CASRDNQRTEVFF. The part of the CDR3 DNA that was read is TGTGCCAGCAGGGACAATCAACGCACAGAAGTCTTC.

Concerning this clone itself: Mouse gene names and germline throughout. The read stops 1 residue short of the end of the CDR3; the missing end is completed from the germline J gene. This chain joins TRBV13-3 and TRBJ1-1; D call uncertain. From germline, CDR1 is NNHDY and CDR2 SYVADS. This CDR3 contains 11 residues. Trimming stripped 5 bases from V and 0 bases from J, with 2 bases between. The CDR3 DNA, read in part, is TGTGCCAGCAGGGCAAACACAGAAGTCTTC. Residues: CASRANTEVF. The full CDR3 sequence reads CASRANTEVFF.

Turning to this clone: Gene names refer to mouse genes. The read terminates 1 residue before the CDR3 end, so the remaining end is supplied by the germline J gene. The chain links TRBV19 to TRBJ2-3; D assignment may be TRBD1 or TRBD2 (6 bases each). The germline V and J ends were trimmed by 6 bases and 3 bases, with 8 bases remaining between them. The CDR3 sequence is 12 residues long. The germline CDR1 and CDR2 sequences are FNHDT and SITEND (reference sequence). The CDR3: CASIGGAETLYF. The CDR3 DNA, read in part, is TGTGCCAGCATAGGGGGGGCAGAAACGCTGTAT.

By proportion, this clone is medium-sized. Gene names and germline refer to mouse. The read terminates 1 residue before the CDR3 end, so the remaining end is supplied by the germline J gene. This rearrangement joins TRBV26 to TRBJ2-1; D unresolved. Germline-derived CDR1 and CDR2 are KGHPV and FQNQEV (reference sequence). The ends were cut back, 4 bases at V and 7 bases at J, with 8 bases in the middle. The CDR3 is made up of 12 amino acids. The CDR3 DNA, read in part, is TGTGCCAGCAGTCAACTGTGGGCTGAGCAGTTC. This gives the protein CASSQLWAEQF. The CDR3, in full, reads CASSQLWAEQFF.

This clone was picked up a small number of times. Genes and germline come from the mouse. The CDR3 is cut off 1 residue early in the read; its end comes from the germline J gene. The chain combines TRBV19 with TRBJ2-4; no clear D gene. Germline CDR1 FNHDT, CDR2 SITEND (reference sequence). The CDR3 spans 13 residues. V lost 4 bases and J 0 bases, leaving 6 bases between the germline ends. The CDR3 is CASSQNSQNTLYF. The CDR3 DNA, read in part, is TGTGCCAGCAGTCAAAATAGTCAAAACACCTTGTAC.

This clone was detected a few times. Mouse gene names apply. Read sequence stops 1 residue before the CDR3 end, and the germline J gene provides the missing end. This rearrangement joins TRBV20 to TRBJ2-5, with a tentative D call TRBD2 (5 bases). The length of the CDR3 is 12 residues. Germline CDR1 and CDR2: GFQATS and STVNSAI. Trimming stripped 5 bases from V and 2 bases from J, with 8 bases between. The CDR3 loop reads CGAFLGQDTQYF. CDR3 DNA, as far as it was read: TGTGGTGCTTTTCTGGGCCAAGACACCCAGTAC.

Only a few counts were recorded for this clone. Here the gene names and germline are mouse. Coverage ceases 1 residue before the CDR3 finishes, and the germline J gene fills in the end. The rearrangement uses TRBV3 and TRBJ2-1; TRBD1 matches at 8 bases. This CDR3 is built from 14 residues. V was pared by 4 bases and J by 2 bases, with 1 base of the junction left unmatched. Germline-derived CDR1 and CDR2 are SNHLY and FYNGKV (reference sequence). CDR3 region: CASSSTGDYAEQFF. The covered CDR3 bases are TGTGCCAGCAGCTCGACAGGGGACTATGCTGAGCAGTTC.

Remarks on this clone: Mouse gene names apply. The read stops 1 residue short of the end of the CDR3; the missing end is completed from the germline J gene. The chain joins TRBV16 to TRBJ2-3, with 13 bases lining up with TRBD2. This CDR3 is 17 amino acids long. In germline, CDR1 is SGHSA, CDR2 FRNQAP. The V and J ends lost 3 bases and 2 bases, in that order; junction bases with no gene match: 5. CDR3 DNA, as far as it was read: TGTGCAAGCAGCTTCCCTCGGACTGGGGGGGCTGCAGAAACGCTGTAT. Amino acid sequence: CASSFPRTGGAAETLY. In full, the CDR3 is CASSFPRTGGAAETLYF.

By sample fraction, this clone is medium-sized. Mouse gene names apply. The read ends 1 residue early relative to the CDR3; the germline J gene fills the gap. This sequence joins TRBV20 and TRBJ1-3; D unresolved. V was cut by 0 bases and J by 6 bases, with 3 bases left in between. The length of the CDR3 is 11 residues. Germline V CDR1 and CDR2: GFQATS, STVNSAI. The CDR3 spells CGARDQNTLYF. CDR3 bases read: TGTGGTGCTAGGGATCAAAATACGCTCTAT.

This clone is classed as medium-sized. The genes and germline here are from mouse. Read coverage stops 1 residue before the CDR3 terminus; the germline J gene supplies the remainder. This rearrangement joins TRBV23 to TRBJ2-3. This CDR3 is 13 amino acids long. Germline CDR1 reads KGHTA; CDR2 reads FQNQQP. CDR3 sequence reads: CSSRVGPAETLYF. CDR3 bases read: TGCTCCAGCAGGGTGGGGCCGGCAGAAACGCTGTAT.

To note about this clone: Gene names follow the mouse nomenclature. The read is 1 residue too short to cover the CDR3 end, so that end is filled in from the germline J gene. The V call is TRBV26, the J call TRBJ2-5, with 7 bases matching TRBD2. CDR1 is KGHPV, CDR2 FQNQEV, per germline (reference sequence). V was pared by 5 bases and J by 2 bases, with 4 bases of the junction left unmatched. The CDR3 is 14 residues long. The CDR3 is CASSSGLRQDTQYF. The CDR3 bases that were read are TGTGCCAGCAGTTCGGGACTGCGCCAAGACACCCAGTAC.